This T cell receptor beta chain appears in the sequencing data of a study of T cell responses to AZD1222 COVID-19 vaccine. General study points: Donor demographics were predominantly white British with a female majority; clonal diversity may be underestimated.

Remarks on this clone: The antigen remains unidentified.

Generated by immunoSEQ multiplex PCR, the TCRdb table keeps only in-frame clones and is missing some. Counted here are some 200,000 clones, over 80% occurring once; the ten biggest clones make up around 5.8%. The sequenced sample was peripheral blood, obtained on day 0 of AZD1222 vaccination. The receptor was derived from an adult in good health.

The CDR3 sequence: CAISNPSSYNSPLHF. The CDR3 nucleotides read TGTGCCATCTCGAACCCGAGCTCCTATAATTCACCCCTCCACTTT. The V call is TRBV7-8, the J call TRBJ1-6; D gene uncertain. CDR3 length: 15 amino acids. Germline CDR1 and CDR2: SGHVS and FQNEAQ. V lost 10 bases to trimming and J lost 0 bases, with 13 bases between them. The complete variable domain, with remaining parts taken from reference TRBV7-8 and TRBJ1-6, reads GAGVSQSPRYKVAKRGQDVALRCDPISGHVSLFWYQQALGQGPEFLTYFQNEAQLDKSGLPSDRFFAERPEGSVSTLKIQRTQQEDSAVYLCAISNPSSYNSPLHFGNGTRLTVT.